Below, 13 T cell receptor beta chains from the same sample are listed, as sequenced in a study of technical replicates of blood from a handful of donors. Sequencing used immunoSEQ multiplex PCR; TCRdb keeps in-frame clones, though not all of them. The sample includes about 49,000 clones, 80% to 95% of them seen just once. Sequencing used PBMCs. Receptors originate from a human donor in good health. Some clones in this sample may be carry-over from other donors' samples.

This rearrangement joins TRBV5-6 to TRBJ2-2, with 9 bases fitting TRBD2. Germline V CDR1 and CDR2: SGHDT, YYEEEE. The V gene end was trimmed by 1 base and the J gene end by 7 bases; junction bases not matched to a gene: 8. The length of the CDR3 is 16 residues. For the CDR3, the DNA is TGTGCCAGCAGCTTGCAGGCTAGCGGGATTTTCGGGGAGCTGTTTTTT. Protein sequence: CASSLQASGIFGELFF. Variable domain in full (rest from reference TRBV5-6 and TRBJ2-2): DAGVTQSPTHLIKTRGQQVTLRCSPKSGHDTVSWYQQALGQGPQFIFQYYEEEERQRGNFPDRFSGHQFPNYSSELNVNALLLGDSALYLCASSLQASGIFGELFFGEGSRLTVL.

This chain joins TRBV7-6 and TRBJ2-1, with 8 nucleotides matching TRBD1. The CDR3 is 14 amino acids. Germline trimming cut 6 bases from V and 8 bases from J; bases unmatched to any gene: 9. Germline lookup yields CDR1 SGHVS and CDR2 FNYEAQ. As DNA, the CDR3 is TGTGCCAGCAGTCTAGCAGGGGGCGAGGATGAGCAGTTCTTC. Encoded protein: CASSLAGGEDEQFF.

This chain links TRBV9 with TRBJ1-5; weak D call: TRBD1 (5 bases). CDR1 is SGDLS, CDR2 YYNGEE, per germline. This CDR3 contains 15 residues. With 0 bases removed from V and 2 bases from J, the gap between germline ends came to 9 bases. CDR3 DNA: TGTGCCAGCAGCGTAGGAGGGGAGGGCAATCAGCCCCAGCATTTT. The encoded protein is CASSVGGEGNQPQHF.

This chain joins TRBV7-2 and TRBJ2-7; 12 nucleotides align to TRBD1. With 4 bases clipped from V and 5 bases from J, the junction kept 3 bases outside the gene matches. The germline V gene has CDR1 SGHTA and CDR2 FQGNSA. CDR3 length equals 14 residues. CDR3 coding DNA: TGTGCCAGCAGCTCGGGACAGGGGGCCCACGAGCAGTACTTC. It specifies CASSSGQGAHEQYF.

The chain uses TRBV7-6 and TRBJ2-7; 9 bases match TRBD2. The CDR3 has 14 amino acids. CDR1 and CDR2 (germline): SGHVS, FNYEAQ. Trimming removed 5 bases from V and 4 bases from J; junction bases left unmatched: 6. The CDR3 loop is CASSLTSGDYEQYF. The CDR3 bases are TGTGCCAGCAGCCTGACTAGCGGAGATTACGAGCAGTACTTC.

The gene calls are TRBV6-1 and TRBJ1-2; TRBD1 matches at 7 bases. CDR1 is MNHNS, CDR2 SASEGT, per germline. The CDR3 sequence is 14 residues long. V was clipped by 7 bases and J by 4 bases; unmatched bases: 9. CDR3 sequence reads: CASMTEGARYGYTF. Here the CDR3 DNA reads TGTGCCAGCATGACGGAGGGGGCCCGCTATGGCTACACCTTC.

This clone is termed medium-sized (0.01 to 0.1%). CDR3 amino acids: CASSQGAASYNEQFF. The CDR3 DNA follows: TGCGCCAGCAGCCAAGGGGCAGCATCCTACAATGAGCAGTTCTTC. The chain uses TRBV4-3 and TRBJ2-1; D unclear. V lost 1 base and J lost 1, with 8 bases in between. Per germline, CDR1 LGHNA and CDR2 YSLEER. CDR3 length equals 15 residues.

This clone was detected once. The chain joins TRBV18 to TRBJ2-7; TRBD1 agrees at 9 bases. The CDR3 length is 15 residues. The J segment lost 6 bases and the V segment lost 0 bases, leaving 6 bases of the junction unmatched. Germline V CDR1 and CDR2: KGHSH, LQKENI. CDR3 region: CASSPPGQGTGEQYF. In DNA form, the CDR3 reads TGTGCCAGCTCACCACCAGGACAGGGGACGGGCGAGCAGTACTTC.

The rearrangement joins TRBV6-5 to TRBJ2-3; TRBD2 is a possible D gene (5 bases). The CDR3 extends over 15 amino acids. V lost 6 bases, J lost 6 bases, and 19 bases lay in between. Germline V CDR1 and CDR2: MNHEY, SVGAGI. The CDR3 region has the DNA TGTGCCAGCAGCCCCTCGCCGACCCTAGCCGATACGCAGTATTTT. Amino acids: CASSPSPTLADTQYF.

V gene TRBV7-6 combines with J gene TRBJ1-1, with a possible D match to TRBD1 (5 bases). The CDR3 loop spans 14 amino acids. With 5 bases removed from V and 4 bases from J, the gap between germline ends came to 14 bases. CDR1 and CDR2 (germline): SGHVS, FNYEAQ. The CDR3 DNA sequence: TGTGCCAGCAGCCTAAGTCAGGGAATCACTGAAGCTTTCTTT. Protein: CASSLSQGITEAFF.

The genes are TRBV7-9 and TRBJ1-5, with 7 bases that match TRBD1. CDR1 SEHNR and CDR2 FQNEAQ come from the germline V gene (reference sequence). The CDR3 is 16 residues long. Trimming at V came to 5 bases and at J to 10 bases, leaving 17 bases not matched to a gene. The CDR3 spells CASSNGMLAGGGPQHF. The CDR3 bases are TGTGCCAGCAGCAATGGTATGTTGGCAGGGGGTGGCCCCCAGCATTTT.

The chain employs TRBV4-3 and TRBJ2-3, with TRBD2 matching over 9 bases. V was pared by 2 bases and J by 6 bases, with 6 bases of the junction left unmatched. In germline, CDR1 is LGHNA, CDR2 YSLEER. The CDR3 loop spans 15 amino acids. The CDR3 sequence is CASSQTAGGWDTQYF. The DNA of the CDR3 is TGCGCCAGCAGCCAAACAGCGGGGGGCTGGGATACGCAGTATTTT.

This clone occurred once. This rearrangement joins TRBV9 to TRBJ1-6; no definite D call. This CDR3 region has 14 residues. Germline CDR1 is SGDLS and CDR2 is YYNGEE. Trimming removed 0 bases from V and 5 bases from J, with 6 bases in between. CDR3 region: CASSVVSDNSPLHF. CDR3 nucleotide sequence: TGTGCCAGCAGCGTAGTATCCGATAATTCACCCCTCCACTTT.